A single sample is the source of the 22 T cell receptor beta chains below, sequenced in a study of blood T cell repertoires in COVID-19. The repertoire was sequenced with immunoSEQ multiplex PCR; TCRdb's copy has only in-frame clones and lacks some. The sample has under 35,000 clones, approximately 88% seen once; the top ten hold approximately 5.9%. Sequencing was performed on peripheral blood. Receptors were obtained from a human donor in a cohort sampled during active COVID-19.

In this sample, this clone turned up a few times. The genes are TRBV9 and TRBJ2-5, with D perhaps TRBD2 (5 bases). CDR1 and CDR2 from the germline V gene are SGDLS and YYNGEE. The CDR3 is 12 residues long. Deletions cut 3 bases from V and 5 bases from J, with 8 bases between. DNA for the CDR3: TGTGCCAGCAGCGCCACGGGGGAGACCCAGTACTTC. Translating gives CASSATGETQYF.

The chain links TRBV5-4 to TRBJ2-6; TRBD2 aligns across 8 bases. Trimming at V came to 4 bases and at J to 3 bases, leaving 6 bases not matched to a gene. Germline V gives CDR1 SGHNT, CDR2 YYREEE (reference sequence). The CDR3 spans 16 residues. The CDR3 region is CASSHGGENGANVLTF. As DNA, the CDR3 is TGTGCCAGCAGCCACGGGGGGGAGAATGGGGCCAACGTCCTGACTTTC.

Of note for this clone: A read error may produce the germline difference seen at one junction end. This sequence joins TRBV7-7 and TRBJ2-1; 13 bases match TRBD2. This CDR3 has 16 amino acids. Germline values: CDR1 SSHAT, CDR2 FNYEAQ (reference sequence). The CDR3 reads CASSSGLAGAGNEQFF. CDR3 DNA: TGTGCTAGCAGCTCAGGACTAGCGGGGGCGGGGAATGAGCAGTTCTTC. Using reference TRBV7-7 and TRBJ2-1 for the parts outside the CDR3, the full variable domain is GAGVSQSPRYKVTKRGQDVTLRCDPISSHATLYWYQQALGQGPEFLTYFNYEAQPDKSGLPSDRFSAERPEGSISTLTIQRTEQRDSAMYRCASSSGLAGAGNEQFFGPGTRLTVL.

The CDR3 DNA reads as TGTGCCAGGGCTGGAGACAGCCCGATCTTGCTAGCCAAAAACATTCAGTACTTC. As protein: CARAGDSPILLAKNIQYF. The chain recombines TRBV25-1 with TRBJ2-4; D may be TRBD1 (5 bases). The germline V gene encodes CDR1 MGHDK and CDR2 SYGVNS. V was pared by 9 bases and J by 0 bases, with 24 bases between. The CDR3 length is 18 residues.

The V gene is TRBV2, the J gene TRBJ2-7, with 12 bases aligning to TRBD2. The germline gives CDR1 SNHLY, CDR2 FYNNEI. The V and J ends lost 6 bases and 1 base, in that order; junction bases with no gene match: 4. The CDR3 extends over 15 amino acids. CDR3 bases: TGTGCCAGCAGAAAGACTAGCGGGGGATCCTACGAGCAGTACTTC. This encodes CASRKTSGGSYEQYF.

V gene TRBV12-3 or TRBV12-4 combines with J gene TRBJ2-7; 7 bases align to TRBD2. This CDR3 contains 13 residues. Losses at the gene ends were 6 bases for V and 5 bases for J; bases not matched to a gene: 7. CDR3 nucleotides: TGTGCCAGCAGCCAGACTAGCAACCACGAGCAGTACTTC. Translated: CASSQTSNHEQYF.

The chain combines TRBV24-1 with TRBJ2-5, with D perhaps matching TRBD1 (7 bases). The CDR3 is 15 amino acids. Trimming removed 6 bases from V and 5 bases from J, with 18 bases in between. Germline V gene data show CDR1 as KGHDR and CDR2 as SFDVKD. The CDR3 coding sequence is TGTGCCACCAGTTCCGGGAGACAGGGTGTGGAGACCCAGTACTTC. Its translation: CATSSGRQGVETQYF.

In nucleotides, the CDR3 is TGTGCCAGCAGCTCCCGGACAGGGGGCCCAGAGACCCAGTACTTC. Translated, it gives CASSSRTGGPETQYF. The chain joins TRBV3-1 (or the pseudogene TRBV3-2) to TRBJ2-5; 11 nucleotides line up with TRBD1. The ends lost 5 bases at V and 4 bases at J; junction bases unmatched: 6. The germline CDR1 and CDR2 sequences are LGHDT and YNNKEL (reference sequence). This CDR3 has 15 amino acids.

CDR3 loop: CASSSQPGRVSYNEQFF. Here the CDR3 DNA reads TGTGCCAGCAGCTCACAACCGGGAAGGGTCTCCTACAATGAGCAGTTCTTC. The chain links TRBV7-3 to TRBJ2-1; a weak D match, TRBD2 (5 bases). Germline V lookup: CDR1 SGHTA, CDR2 FQGTGA. V lost 4 bases and J 0 bases, leaving 16 bases between the germline ends. The CDR3 consists of 17 residues.

V and J are TRBV5-5 and TRBJ1-5; 7 bases line up with TRBD1. The V segment lost 3 bases and the J segment 7 bases; nucleotides outside the gene matches: 10. The CDR3 totals 15 residues. Per germline, CDR1 SGHKS and CDR2 YYEKEE (reference sequence). The CDR3 sequence: CASSYSTGSGQPQHF. As DNA, the CDR3 is TGTGCCAGCAGCTACTCGACAGGGAGTGGCCAGCCCCAGCATTTT.

This clone has a handful of counts. The chain uses TRBV11-2 and TRBJ2-1; TRBD2 aligns across 8 bases. Per the germline V gene, CDR1 is SGHAT and CDR2 is FQNNGV. V dropped 4 bases and J dropped 4; count of bases not matched to a gene: 6. The CDR3 has 15 amino acids. Here the CDR3 reads CASSSIRGGYNEQFF. The DNA of the CDR3 is TGTGCCAGCAGCTCAATACGCGGGGGGTACAATGAGCAGTTCTTC.

CDR3 sequence reads: CASSLRQRTEAFF. In nucleotides, the CDR3 is TGTGCCAGTAGCCTCAGACAACGCACTGAAGCTTTCTTT. The chain is built from TRBV19 and TRBJ1-1, with unresolved D. Germline values: CDR1 LNHDA, CDR2 SQIVND (reference sequence). The length of the CDR3 is 13 residues. The V gene lost 6 bases and the J gene lost 4 bases, with 12 bases spanning the gap.

V usage is TRBV6-2 or TRBV6-3 and J usage is TRBJ2-1, with D unclear. Germline CDR1 MNHEY, CDR2 SVGEGT. This CDR3 comprises 16 residues. V was pared by 0 bases and J by 0 bases, with 9 bases between. CDR3 DNA: TGTGCCAGCAGTTACTCGAGCGCCCCCTCCTACAATGAGCAGTTCTTC. This codes for CASSYSSAPSYNEQFF.

The genes are TRBV10-3 and TRBJ2-7, with TRBD2 identical over 10 bases. The CDR3 has 16 residues. In germline, CDR1 is ENHRY, CDR2 SYGVKD. The V gene end was trimmed by 4 bases and the J gene end by 2 bases; junction bases not matched to a gene: 8. CDR3 in DNA: TGTGCCATCAGTGCCGAGGGACTAGCGAACCCCTACGAGCAGTACTTC. This translates into CAISAEGLANPYEQYF.

The V call is TRBV10-3, the J call TRBJ1-2; no definite D call. This CDR3 region has 15 residues. The germline CDR1 and CDR2 sequences are ENHRY and SYGVKD. V lost 4 bases and J 0 bases, leaving 12 bases between the germline ends. CDR3 sequence: CAISAAGAANYGYTF. The CDR3 DNA reads TGTGCCATCAGTGCGGCTGGAGCAGCTAACTATGGCTACACCTTC.

J is TRBJ1-2 and V is TRBV7-9; D perhaps matches TRBD1 (6 bases). Deletions cut 5 bases from V and 7 bases from J, with 11 bases between. This CDR3 has 12 residues. Germline V gene data show CDR1 as SEHNR and CDR2 as FQNEAQ (reference sequence). The CDR3: CASSPDRTGYTF. CDR3 in DNA: TGTGCCAGCAGCCCAGACAGGACTGGCTACACCTTC.

The chain uses TRBV5-1 and TRBJ2-1; perhaps TRBD1 as D (6 bases). The V and J ends lost 0 bases and 6 bases respectively, with 13 bases between them. CDR3 size: 15 residues. Germline lookup yields CDR1 SGHRS and CDR2 YFSETQ. The CDR3 reads CASSLGQGLGNEQFF. CDR3 DNA sequence: TGCGCCAGCAGCTTGGGTCAGGGGCTAGGCAATGAGCAGTTCTTC. The complete variable domain, with remaining parts taken from reference TRBV5-1 and TRBJ2-1, reads KAGVTQTPRYLIKTRGQQVTLSCSPISGHRSVSWYQQTPGQGLQFLFEYFSETQRNKGNFPGRFSGRQFSNSRSEMNVSTLELGDSALYLCASSLGQGLGNEQFFGPGTRLTVL.

The chain links TRBV9 to TRBJ1-2; D is ambiguous. Trimming took 2 bases from V and 1 from J, leaving 6 bases between them. The germline CDR1 and CDR2 sequences are SGDLS and YYNGEE. The CDR3 spans 13 residues. In DNA form, the CDR3 reads TGTGCCAGCAGCGTTATAGATAACTATGGCTACACCTTC. Translating gives CASSVIDNYGYTF. The complete variable domain, with remaining parts taken from reference TRBV9 and TRBJ1-2, reads DSGVTQTPKHLITATGQRVTLRCSPRSGDLSVYWYQQSLDQGLQFLIQYYNGEERAKGNILERFSAQQFPDLHSELNLSSLELGDSALYFCASSVIDNYGYTFGSGTRLTVV.

This chain joins TRBV2 and TRBJ1-5; D might be TRBD1 (5 bases). The V end lost 7 bases, the J end lost 3 bases, and 10 bases lay between the germline ends. In germline, CDR1 is SNHLY, CDR2 FYNNEI. The CDR3 covers 13 residues. The CDR3 loop is CASTGHPNQPQHF. CDR3 coding DNA: TGTGCCAGCACCGGACACCCCAATCAGCCCCAGCATTTT.

This chain connects TRBV9 to TRBJ2-7; TRBD1 is a possible D gene (6 bases). Trimming cost V 3 bases and J 0 bases, with 13 bases left between them. CDR3 length: 15 residues. Germline V lookup: CDR1 SGDLS, CDR2 YYNGEE. The CDR3 loop reads CASSADGDNSYEQYF. Written as DNA, the CDR3 is TGTGCCAGCAGCGCAGACGGGGACAACTCCTACGAGCAGTACTTC.

This sequence joins TRBV7-2 and TRBJ2-5; TRBD2 agrees at 13 bases. The trim removed 5 bases at V and 5 bases at J, leaving 5 bases unmatched. The V gene's germline CDR1 is SGHTA and CDR2 FQGNSA. This CDR3 has 15 residues. The CDR3 region has the DNA TGTGCCAGCAGCCCCGGACTAGCGGGGGTCGAGACCCAGTACTTC. Its protein is CASSPGLAGVETQYF.

CDR3 region: CASSEGLAGVQETQYF. The CDR3 nucleotides are TGTGCCAGTAGTGAGGGACTAGCGGGGGTCCAAGAGACCCAGTACTTC. The gene calls are TRBV19 and TRBJ2-5; the match to TRBD2 covers 14 bases. This CDR3 comprises 16 residues. The germline CDR1 and CDR2 sequences are LNHDA and SQIVND (reference sequence). The V and J ends lost 5 bases and 1 base, in that order; junction bases with no gene match: 3. The entire variable domain, with the rest obtained from reference TRBV19 and TRBJ2-5, is as follows: DGGITQSPKYLFRKEGQNVTLSCEQNLNHDAMYWYRQDPGQGLRLIYYSQIVNDFQKGDIAEGYSVSREKKESFPLTVTSAQKNPTAFYLCASSEGLAGVQETQYFGPGTRLLVL.